This entry lists 22 T cell receptor beta chains sequenced from one sample in a study of cytomegalovirus exposure and HLA in healthy donors. Sequencing was performed with immunoSEQ multiplex PCR; in TCRdb, only in-frame clones are kept and a portion is missing. Altogether 150,000 to 200,000 clones are present, about 81% being singletons, with the ten largest covering around 1.2%. What was sequenced was PBMCs. The receptors here all came from a woman in her twenties or thirties in good health and CMV-seronegative.

This clone showed up just once. The chain links TRBV29-1 to TRBJ2-5; 7 nucleotides align to TRBD2. This CDR3 is 15 amino acids long. Trimming removed 5 bases from V and 0 bases from J; junction bases left unmatched: 9. Germline CDR1 SQVTM, CDR2 ANQGSEA. CDR3 loop: CSVLRERGDQETQYF. For the CDR3, the DNA is TGCAGCGTTCTACGAGAGCGGGGAGACCAAGAGACCCAGTACTTC.

The chain links TRBV2 to TRBJ2-5; 9 bases map to TRBD2. Germline loops: CDR1 SNHLY, CDR2 FYNNEI. The CDR3 extends over 14 amino acids. Germline trimming cut 7 bases from V and 14 bases from J; bases unmatched to any gene: 17. The CDR3 loop reads CASILGVSGSVVYF. DNA for the CDR3: TGTGCCAGCATTCTGGGGGTTAGCGGGAGTGTCGTCTACTTC.

The chain carries TRBV6-1 and TRBJ2-7; TRBD1 matches at 7 bases. Germline-derived CDR1 and CDR2 are MNHNS and SASEGT. CDR3 length equals 13 residues. J gave up 0 bases and V 10 bases, and 6 bases lay outside the gene matches. CDR3 in DNA: TGTGCCACCCAACAGGGGAGCTCCTACGAGCAGTACTTC. Translation: CATQQGSSYEQYF.

V and J are TRBV18 and TRBJ2-3; D possibly corresponds to TRBD1 (6 bases). CDR1 and CDR2 from the germline V gene are KGHSH and LQKENI. V gave up 2 bases and J gave up 9 bases, with 12 bases separating them. CDR3 size: 13 residues. The CDR3 region is CASSPSRQETQYF. The CDR3 DNA follows: TGTGCCAGCTCACCAAGTCGACAGGAAACGCAGTATTTT.

The CDR3 sequence: CASSQVRLSSYEQYF. CDR3 nucleotide sequence: TGCGCCAGCAGCCAAGTCAGACTTAGCTCCTACGAGCAGTACTTC. The genes are TRBV4-1 and TRBJ2-7; D unclear. The V and J ends lost 1 base and 0 bases respectively, with 10 bases between them. The CDR3 length is 15 residues. Germline V gene lookup returns CDR1 MGHRA and CDR2 YSYEKL.

The chain couples TRBV6-5 to TRBJ1-4; D not resolved. In germline, CDR1 is MNHEY, CDR2 SVGAGI. The CDR3 extends over 12 amino acids. Trimming stripped 6 bases from V and 7 bases from J, with 9 bases between. The CDR3 DNA sequence: TGTGCCAGCAGCCCGGGGTCTGAAAAACTGTTTTTT. Translated, it gives CASSPGSEKLFF.

The genes are TRBV7-7 and TRBJ2-5; perhaps TRBD2 as D (5 bases). The CDR3 is 13 residues long. Germline V gene lookup returns CDR1 SSHAT and CDR2 FNYEAQ (reference sequence). The V and J ends lost 3 bases and 5 bases respectively, with 10 bases between them. Here the CDR3 reads CASSLAGGETQYF. CDR3 bases: TGTGCCAGCAGCTTGGCGGGTGGGGAGACCCAGTACTTC.

DNA for the CDR3: TGTGCCAGCAGCTTGGATCCCGGGGACACTGAAGCTTTCTTT. Its protein product is CASSLDPGDTEAFF. The chain recombines TRBV5-5 with TRBJ1-1; no definite D call. V dropped 0 bases and J dropped 3 bases, with 9 bases sitting between them. The length of the CDR3 is 14 residues. Germline CDR1 is SGHKS and CDR2 is YYEKEE (reference sequence).

V is TRBV21-1 and J is TRBJ1-3; the table's D gene call, TRBD1, was not cross checked with the DNA. TRBV21-1 is a pseudogene locus. The CDR3 is 16 amino acids. As DNA, the CDR3 is TGTGCCAGCAGCAAAGTCTCCGGGACACGAGGAAACACCATATATTTT. Its translation is CASSKVSGTRGNTIYF.

This chain links TRBV4-2 with TRBJ1-1; 8 nucleotides agree with TRBD1. This CDR3 has 15 residues. Germline-derived CDR1 and CDR2 are LGHNA and YNFKEQ. With 6 bases clipped from V and 8 bases from J, the junction kept 14 bases outside the gene matches. The CDR3 bases are TGTGCCAGCAGTCAAACGACAGGGGTCGGAACGGAAGCTTTCTTT. This sequence encodes CASSQTTGVGTEAFF.

This rearrangement joins TRBV5-5 to TRBJ2-7; maybe TRBD1 (7 bases). V was shortened by 1 base and J by 3 bases, with 11 bases between the two germline ends. The CDR3 runs to 14 residues. Germline V gives CDR1 SGHKS, CDR2 YYEKEE (reference sequence). The CDR3 bases are TGTGCCAGCAGCTTGTCCAGGGGGGTCTACGAGCAGTACTTC. This translates into CASSLSRGVYEQYF.

The count of this clone is one. This chain joins TRBV5-1 and TRBJ2-7, with 9 bases lining up with TRBD2. CDR1 and CDR2 (germline): SGHRS, YFSETQ. The V gene end was trimmed by 0 bases and the J gene end by 2 bases; junction bases not matched to a gene: 9. The CDR3 spans 17 residues. The CDR3 loop reads CASSLASGGRAPYEQYF. CDR3 DNA: TGCGCCAGCAGCTTGGCGTCCGGCGGGAGGGCACCCTACGAGCAGTACTTC.

The chain combines TRBV6-5 with TRBJ1-1, with D possibly matching TRBD1 (5 bases). The germline V gene encodes CDR1 MNHEY and CDR2 SVGAGI. This CDR3 is built from 15 residues. V was clipped by 1 base and J by 1 base, with 10 bases between them. The CDR3 sequence is CASSYWARANTEAFF. CDR3 coding DNA: TGTGCCAGCAGTTACTGGGCCAGGGCGAACACTGAAGCTTTCTTT.

The genes are TRBV9 and TRBJ1-5, with TRBD1 as a possible D gene (5 bases). The CDR3 consists of 14 residues. Trimming shortened V by 3 bases and J by 7 bases, and 14 bases separated the two germline ends. In germline, CDR1 is SGDLS, CDR2 YYNGEE. The CDR3 coding sequence is TGTGCCAGCAGCGCCGATGGGGGGGACCAGCCCCAGCATTTT. Translating gives CASSADGGDQPQHF.

V gene TRBV14 combines with J gene TRBJ1-1, with TRBD1 matching 8 bases. The V gene end was trimmed by 4 bases and the J gene end by 7 bases; junction bases not matched to a gene: 5. Germline values: CDR1 SGHDN, CDR2 FVKESK. The CDR3 covers 13 residues. CDR3: CASSPNDRGEAFF. The CDR3 DNA reads as TGTGCCAGCAGCCCTAACGACAGGGGTGAAGCTTTCTTT.

The chain recombines TRBV5-1 with TRBJ2-7, with TRBD1 as a possible D gene (6 bases). Trimming removed 2 bases from V and 7 bases from J, with 19 bases in between. The CDR3 loop spans 15 amino acids. CDR1 is SGHRS and CDR2 is YFSETQ in the germline V gene. CDR3 DNA: TGCGCCAGCAGCTTAACGGACAGTACCACGAGGGAGCAGTACTTC. Its protein product is CASSLTDSTTREQYF. The full variable domain, its missing parts supplied by reference TRBV5-1 and TRBJ2-7, is KAGVTQTPRYLIKTRGQQVTLSCSPISGHRSVSWYQQTPGQGLQFLFEYFSETQRNKGNFPGRFSGRQFSNSRSEMNVSTLELGDSALYLCASSLTDSTTREQYFGPGTRLTVT.

The chain is built from TRBV5-4 and TRBJ2-1; a weak D match, TRBD1 (6 bases). V was cut by 2 bases and J by 0 bases, with 12 bases left in between. The germline V gene has CDR1 SGHNT and CDR2 YYREEE (reference sequence). This CDR3 is 16 amino acids long. CDR3 amino acids: CASSLGGIYSYNEQFF. The CDR3 DNA follows: TGTGCCAGCAGCTTAGGGGGAATTTACTCCTACAATGAGCAGTTCTTC.

This sequence joins TRBV10-1 and TRBJ2-2; D gene uncertain. Trimming took 4 bases from V and 7 from J, leaving 7 bases between them. Germline V gene data show CDR1 as WNHNN and CDR2 as SYGVQD (reference sequence). This CDR3 is built from 12 residues. DNA for the CDR3: TGCGCCAGCAGTGGGTACGGCGGGGAGCTGTTTTTT. Encoded protein: CASSGYGGELFF.

The gene calls are TRBV19 and TRBJ1-1; 9 bases match TRBD1. V was pared by 7 bases and J by 6 bases, with 9 bases of the junction left unmatched. The CDR3 covers 14 residues. In germline, CDR1 is LNHDA, CDR2 SQIVND (reference sequence). Here the CDR3 DNA reads TGTGCCAGTACTGGGACAGGGCTGAAGGCTGAAGCTTTCTTT. It translates to CASTGTGLKAEAFF.

This clone was counted a single time. The rearrangement uses TRBV7-9 and TRBJ1-2; D remains unclear. Germline V gives CDR1 SEHNR, CDR2 FQNEAQ (reference sequence). Trimming shortened V by 5 bases and J by 8 bases, and 15 bases separated the two germline ends. The CDR3 length is 13 residues. CDR3: CASSPEESWGYTF. In DNA, the CDR3 is TGTGCCAGCAGCCCGGAGGAGTCCTGGGGCTACACCTTC.

V is TRBV27 and J is TRBJ2-7; 7 nucleotides agree with TRBD2. This CDR3 is 13 amino acids long. Germline lookup yields CDR1 MNHEY and CDR2 SMNVEV (reference sequence). The trim removed 4 bases at V and 3 bases at J, leaving 3 bases unmatched. The CDR3 here is CASSSGRLYEQYF. CDR3 nucleotides: TGTGCCAGCAGTTCCGGGAGGCTCTACGAGCAGTACTTC.

V usage is TRBV7-9 and J usage is TRBJ1-1; D is possibly TRBD1 (6 bases). The CDR3 covers 14 residues. Between the trimmed V and J ends, which lost 5 bases and 4 bases, there was a span of 14 bases. Germline lookup yields CDR1 SEHNR and CDR2 FQNEAQ (reference sequence). For the CDR3, the DNA is TGTGCCAGCAGCCTTGCAGGGGATGGCACTGAAGCTTTCTTT. Its protein product is CASSLAGDGTEAFF.